Listed below are T cell receptor beta chains from one sample, sequenced in a study of metastatic and nonmetastatic thyroid tumors. TCRdb ran MiXCR on the PCR reads. Among 25,000 to 30,000 clones listed, 3.5% to 4.5% were seen once. The sequenced sample was blood. The receptors were gathered from a male donor with papillary thyroid cancer or a benign thyroid nodule (not recorded which). Some clones in this sample may be carry-over from other donors' samples. CDR3s include the opening cysteine and the closing phenylalanine or tryptophan. The order of the fields is V gene, D gene, J gene, clone size, CDR3 protein, CDR3 DNA. The D gene is left open where the match is weak. The size entry is marked missing in some rows and otherwise reads once, few, many or a size class.

V gene: TRBV5-5
D gene: .
J gene: TRBJ1-2
clone size: .
CDR3 protein: CASSPNIVGYGYTF
CDR3 DNA: TGTGCCAGCAGCCCAAACATCGTAGGGTATGGCTACACCTTC

V gene: TRBV19
D gene: .
J gene: TRBJ2-7
clone size: .
CDR3 protein: CASSSGSTKIYEQYF
CDR3 DNA: TGTGCCAGTAGTTCGGGGTCGACAAAAATCTACGAGCAGTACTTC

V gene: TRBV6-2/TRBV6-3
D gene: TRBD2
J gene: TRBJ2-7
clone size: few
CDR3 protein: CASRVLGEGTYEQYF
CDR3 DNA: TGTGCCAGCAGGGTTCTGGGGGAGGGGACCTACGAGCAGTACTTC

V gene: TRBV11-3
D gene: TRBD1
J gene: TRBJ2-7
clone size: .
CDR3 protein: CASSFDRGYYEQYF
CDR3 DNA: TGTGCCAGCAGTTTTGACAGGGGATATTACGAGCAGTACTTC

V gene: TRBV19
D gene: TRBD1
J gene: TRBJ1-5
clone size: many
CDR3 protein: CASKGTGDQPQHF
CDR3 DNA: TGTGCCAGTAAAGGGACAGGGGACCAGCCCCAGCATTTT

V gene: TRBV3-1
D gene: .
J gene: TRBJ2-5
clone size: many
CDR3 protein: CASSPGFQEAQYF
CDR3 DNA: TGTGCCAGCAGCCCAGGGTTTCAAGAGGCCCAGTACTTC

V gene: TRBV12-3/TRBV12-4
D gene: .
J gene: TRBJ1-2
clone size: .
CDR3 protein: CASSGGNCGYTF
CDR3 DNA: TGTGCCAGCAGTGGAGGTAACTGTGGCTACACCTTC

V gene: TRBV19
D gene: .
J gene: TRBJ2-1
clone size: few
CDR3 protein: CASSIDFGLGGNEQFF
CDR3 DNA: TGTGCCAGTAGTATAGATTTTGGACTTGGGGGGAATGAGCAGTTCTTC

V gene: TRBV5-1
D gene: TRBD2
J gene: TRBJ2-3
clone size: .
CDR3 protein: CASSLGSSGAPTDTQYF
CDR3 DNA: TGCGCCAGCAGCTTGGGTTCTAGCGGAGCCCCCACAGATACGCAGTATTTT

V gene: TRBV28
D gene: .
J gene: TRBJ2-3
clone size: .
CDR3 protein: CASTTAWGSNQPQYF
CDR3 DNA: TGTGCCAGCACCACAGCGTGGGGGTCCAATCAGCCCCAGTATTTT

V gene: TRBV7-2
D gene: .
J gene: TRBJ2-1
clone size: many
CDR3 protein: CASSLSLSSYNEQFF
CDR3 DNA: TGTGCCAGCAGCTTAAGCCTCTCGTCTTACAATGAGCAGTTCTTC

V gene: TRBV6-1
D gene: .
J gene: TRBJ2-7
clone size: many
CDR3 protein: CASSRERSYEQYF
CDR3 DNA: TGTGCCAGCAGTCGGGAAAGGTCCTACGAGCAGTACTTC

V gene: TRBV27
D gene: .
J gene: TRBJ1-1
clone size: few
CDR3 protein: CASSLSGGSTEAFF
CDR3 DNA: TGTGCCAGCAGTTTATCAGGGGGGAGCACTGAAGCTTTCTTT

V gene: TRBV24-1
D gene: .
J gene: TRBJ2-3
clone size: .
CDR3 protein: CATSDGFGITDTQYF
CDR3 DNA: TGTGCCACCAGTGATGGGTTTGGGATCACGGATACGCAGTATTTT

V gene: TRBV5-1
D gene: TRBD1
J gene: TRBJ2-7
clone size: medium-sized
CDR3 protein: CASSRGQAFEQYF
CDR3 DNA: TGCGCCAGCAGCAGGGGACAGGCCTTCGAGCAGTACTTC

V gene: TRBV19
D gene: .
J gene: TRBJ1-5
clone size: .
CDR3 protein: CASSIGGSQRQPQHF
CDR3 DNA: TGTGCCAGTAGTATCGGCGGATCGCAAAGGCAGCCCCAGCATTTT

V gene: TRBV15
D gene: .
J gene: TRBJ1-2
clone size: few
CDR3 protein: CATIRDRAAPWYTF
CDR3 DNA: TGTGCCACCATCAGAGATCGGGCAGCCCCATGGTACACCTTC

V gene: TRBV10-3
D gene: .
J gene: TRBJ2-2
clone size: .
CDR3 protein: CASSPGWTNTGELFF
CDR3 DNA: TGTGCCAGCAGCCCCGGCTGGACCAACACCGGGGAGCTGTTTTTT

V gene: TRBV6-1
D gene: .
J gene: TRBJ1-2
clone size: few
CDR3 protein: CASQKDRGFVRYTF
CDR3 DNA: TGTGCCAGCCAGAAGGACAGAGGATTTGTGCGCTACACCTTC

V gene: TRBV27
D gene: TRBD1
J gene: TRBJ1-6
clone size: medium-sized
CDR3 protein: CASSPTPTGGRAPLHF
CDR3 DNA: TGTGCCAGCAGCCCCACTCCAACAGGGGGGAGGGCACCCCTCCACTTT

V gene: TRBV27
D gene: TRBD2
J gene: TRBJ2-7
clone size: .
CDR3 protein: CASRRTSGRISYEQYF
CDR3 DNA: TGTGCCAGCAGGCGGACTAGCGGGAGGATCTCCTACGAGCAGTACTTC

V gene: TRBV4-1
D gene: TRBD2
J gene: TRBJ2-1
clone size: many
CDR3 protein: CASSQATSGSPYEQFF
CDR3 DNA: TGCGCCAGCAGCCAAGCAACTAGCGGGAGCCCCTATGAGCAGTTCTTC

V gene: TRBV7-9
D gene: .
J gene: TRBJ1-4
clone size: .
CDR3 protein: CASTSSRSNEKLFF
CDR3 DNA: TGTGCCAGCACCTCGTCTAGGTCTAATGAAAAACTGTTTTTT

V gene: TRBV2
D gene: .
J gene: TRBJ1-1
clone size: many
CDR3 protein: CASSEASAGYMNTEAFF
CDR3 DNA: TGTGCCAGCAGTGAAGCGAGCGCGGGCTACATGAACACTGAAGCTTTCTTT

V gene: TRBV7-2
D gene: .
J gene: TRBJ2-3
clone size: many
CDR3 protein: CASSLVGGRTDTQYF
CDR3 DNA: TGTGCCAGCAGCTTAGTGGGCGGGCGCACAGATACGCAGTATTTT

V gene: TRBV18
D gene: TRBD2
J gene: TRBJ2-7
clone size: .
CDR3 protein: CASSPGLAGTYEQYF
CDR3 DNA: TGTGCCAGCTCACCGGGACTAGCGGGGACCTACGAGCAGTACTTC

V gene: TRBV6-1
D gene: .
J gene: TRBJ2-5
clone size: many
CDR3 protein: CASSPRGTEETQYF
CDR3 DNA: TGTGCCAGCTCTCCAAGAGGGACTGAAGAGACCCAGTACTTC

V gene: TRBV19
D gene: .
J gene: TRBJ2-7
clone size: medium-sized
CDR3 protein: CASRDSYSYEQYF
CDR3 DNA: TGTGCCAGTAGGGACAGCTACTCCTACGAGCAGTACTTC

V gene: TRBV27
D gene: TRBD2
J gene: TRBJ2-7
clone size: .
CDR3 protein: CASSRGLAGFYEQYF
CDR3 DNA: TGTGCCAGCAGTCGCGGACTAGCGGGGTTCTACGAGCAGTACTTC

V gene: TRBV7-2
D gene: .
J gene: TRBJ1-2
clone size: few
CDR3 protein: CASNPTVIYGYTF
CDR3 DNA: TGTGCCAGCAACCCAACGGTGATCTATGGCTACACCTTC

V gene: TRBV7-3
D gene: TRBD1
J gene: TRBJ1-2
clone size: few
CDR3 protein: CASSSRQGRDYGYTF
CDR3 DNA: TGTGCCAGCAGCTCGCGACAGGGGAGGGACTATGGCTACACCTTC

V gene: TRBV20-1
D gene: .
J gene: TRBJ2-7
clone size: many
CDR3 protein: CSAISTGNYEQYF
CDR3 DNA: TGCAGTGCTATCTCAACAGGAAACTACGAGCAGTACTTC

V gene: TRBV5-1
D gene: .
J gene: TRBJ1-1
clone size: .
CDR3 protein: CASRRGWNTEAFF
CDR3 DNA: TGCGCCAGCAGGAGGGGCTGGAACACTGAAGCTTTCTTT

V gene: TRBV2
D gene: TRBD1
J gene: TRBJ1-2
clone size: few
CDR3 protein: CASTQGWYGYTF
CDR3 DNA: TGTGCCAGTACACAGGGGTGGTATGGCTACACCTTC